This T cell receptor beta chain was obtained from a study of PD-L1 blockade in urothelial cancer. Overall study context: In the patient group, most of the roughly 30 were males with bladder-origin urothelial cancer. Among blood samples, the median T cell count was approximately 150,000. The authors examined blood 3 weeks (second dose) and 6 weeks after treatment start.

Time point defined: pretreatment peripheral blood. Clones were sequenced by immunoSEQ multiplex PCR, and TCRdb holds only the in-frame ones, with some missing. This sample has approximately 50,000 clones, with around 80% found just once. CDR1 and CDR2 from the germline V gene are SQVTM and ANQGSEA. Trimming cost V 4 bases and J 4 bases, with 16 bases left between them. This CDR3 spans 14 amino acids. The chain joins TRBV29-1 to TRBJ2-5, with D tentatively TRBD1 (6 bases). The TCR comes from a man in his 70s with urothelial cancer. Sequenced material: PBMCs, taken around atezolizumab (anti-PD-L1) treatment. In DNA, the CDR3 is TGCAGCGTTGTCCGGGACATAGGGGCAGAGACCCAGTACTTC. The encoded protein is CSVVRDIGAETQYF.